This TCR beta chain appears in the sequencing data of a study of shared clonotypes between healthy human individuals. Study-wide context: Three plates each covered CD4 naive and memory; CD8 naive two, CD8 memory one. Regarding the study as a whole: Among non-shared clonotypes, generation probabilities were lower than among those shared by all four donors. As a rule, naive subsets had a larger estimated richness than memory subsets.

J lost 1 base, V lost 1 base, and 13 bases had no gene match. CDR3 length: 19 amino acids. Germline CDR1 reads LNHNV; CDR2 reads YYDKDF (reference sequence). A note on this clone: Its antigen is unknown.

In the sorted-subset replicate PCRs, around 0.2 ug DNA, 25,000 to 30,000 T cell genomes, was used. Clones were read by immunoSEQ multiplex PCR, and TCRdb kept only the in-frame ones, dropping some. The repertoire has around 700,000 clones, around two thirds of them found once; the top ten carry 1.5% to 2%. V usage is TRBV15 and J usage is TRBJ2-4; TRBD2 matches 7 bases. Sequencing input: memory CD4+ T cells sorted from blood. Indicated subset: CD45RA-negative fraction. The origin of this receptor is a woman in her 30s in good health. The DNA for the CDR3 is TGTGCCACCAGCAGAGGCACGGGAGAGCGGGACGCCGCCAAAAACATTCAGTACTTC. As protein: CATSRGTGERDAAKNIQYF.